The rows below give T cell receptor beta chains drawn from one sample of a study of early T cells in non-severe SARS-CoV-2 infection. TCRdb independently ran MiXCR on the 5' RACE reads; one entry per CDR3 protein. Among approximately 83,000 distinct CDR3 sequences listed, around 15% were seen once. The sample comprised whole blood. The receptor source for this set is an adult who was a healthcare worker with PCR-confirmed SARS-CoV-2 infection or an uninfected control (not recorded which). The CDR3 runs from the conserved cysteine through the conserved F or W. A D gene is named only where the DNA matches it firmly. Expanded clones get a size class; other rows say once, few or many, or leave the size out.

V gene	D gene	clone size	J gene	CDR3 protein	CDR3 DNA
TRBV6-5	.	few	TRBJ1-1	CASNLAPNTEAFF	TGTGCCAGCAATTTAGCACCGAACACTGAAGCTTTCTTT
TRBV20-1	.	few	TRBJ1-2	CSARSSPGTPTNYGYTF	TGCAGTGCTAGATCCTCTCCCGGGACGCCCACTAACTATGGCTACACCTTC
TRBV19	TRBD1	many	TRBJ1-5	CASSVTGGNQPQHF	TGTGCCAGTAGTGTGACAGGGGGCAATCAGCCCCAGCATTTT
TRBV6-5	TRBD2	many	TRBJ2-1	CASKTGLAGGFNEQFF	TGTGCCAGCAAAACGGGACTAGCGGGAGGATTCAATGAGCAGTTCTTC
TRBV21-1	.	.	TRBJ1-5	CASSTSKKTSGRGQPQHF	TGTGCCAGCAGCACGTCAAAGAAGACATCGGGGAGAGGTCAGCCCCAGCATTTT
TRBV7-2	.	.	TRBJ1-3	CASSYGGGSGNTIYF	TGTGCCAGCAGCTATGGAGGGGGGTCCGGAAACACCATATATTTT
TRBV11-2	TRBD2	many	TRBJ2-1	CASSLSGTSGGEQFF	TGTGCCAGCAGCCTTTCCGGGACTAGCGGGGGTGAGCAGTTCTTC
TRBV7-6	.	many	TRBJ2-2	CASSLAGSGNTGELFF	TGTGCCAGCAGCTTAGCCGGTAGCGGGAACACCGGGGAGCTGTTTTTT
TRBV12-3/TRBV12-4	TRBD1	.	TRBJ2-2	CASRGQVVGTGELFF	TGTGCCAGCAGGGGACAGGTCGTAGGCACCGGGGAGCTGTTTTTT
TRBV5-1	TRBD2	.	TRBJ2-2	CASSASGSTGELFF	TGCGCCAGCAGCGCTAGCGGGAGCACCGGGGAGCTGTTTTTT
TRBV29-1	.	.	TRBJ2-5	CSVEMGGGETQYF	TGCAGCGTTGAAATGGGAGGAGGAGAGACCCAGTACTTC
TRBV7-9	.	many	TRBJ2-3	CASSSTTDTQYF	TGTGCCAGCAGCTCGACAACAGATACGCAGTATTTT
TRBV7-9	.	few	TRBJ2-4	CASSFLENIQYF	TGTGCCAGCAGCTTCCTAGAAAACATTCAGTACTTC
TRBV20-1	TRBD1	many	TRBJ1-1	CSAWDSMNTEAFF	TGCAGTGCCTGGGACAGCATGAACACTGAAGCTTTCTTT
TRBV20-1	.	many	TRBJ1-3	CSVPGHRMTFGNTIYF	TGCAGTGTTCCGGGTCACCGCATGACCTTTGGAAACACCATATATTTT
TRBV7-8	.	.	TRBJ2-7	CASSLASGGDSYEQYF	TGTGCCAGCAGCTTAGCGTCGGGCGGCGATTCCTACGAGCAGTACTTC
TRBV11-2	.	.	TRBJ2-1	CASGSRGHYNEQFF	TGTGCCAGCGGCTCTAGGGGCCACTACAATGAGCAGTTCTTC
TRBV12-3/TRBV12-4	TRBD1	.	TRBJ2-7	CASRGQAEQYF	TGTGCCAGCAGGGGACAGGCCGAGCAGTACTTC
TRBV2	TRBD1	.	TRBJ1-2	CASSERQGPSF	TGTGCCAGCAGTGAAAGACAGGGGCCCTCATTC
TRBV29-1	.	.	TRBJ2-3	CSVAPWPSSTDTQYF	TGCAGCGTTGCCCCATGGCCCTCTAGCACAGATACGCAGTATTTT
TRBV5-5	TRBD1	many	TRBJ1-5	CASSQSGGINQPQHF	TGTGCCAGCAGCCAGTCAGGGGGTATCAATCAGCCCCAGCATTTT
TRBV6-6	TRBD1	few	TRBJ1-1	CASRYSAGQGAEAFF	TGTGCCAGCAGATATTCCGCGGGACAGGGGGCTGAAGCTTTCTTT
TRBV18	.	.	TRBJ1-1	CASSPLDSPTEAFF	TGTGCCAGCTCACCACTCGACAGCCCAACTGAAGCTTTCTTT
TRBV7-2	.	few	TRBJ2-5	CASSLALGKETQYF	TGTGCCAGCAGCTTGGCCCTGGGAAAAGAGACCCAGTACTTC
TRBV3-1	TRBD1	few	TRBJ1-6	CASSQRDRNNSPLHF	TGTGCCAGCAGCCAGCGGGACAGAAATAATTCACCCCTCCACTTT
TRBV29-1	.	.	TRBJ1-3	CAGREGPSGNTIYF	TGCGCCGGCCGGGAGGGCCCCTCTGGAAACACCATATATTTT
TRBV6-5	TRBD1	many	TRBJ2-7	CASSRGTGLRYEQYF	TGTGCCAGCAGCCGAGGGACAGGGCTTAGGTACGAGCAGTACTTC
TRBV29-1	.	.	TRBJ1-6	CSMWERAGSPLHF	TGCAGCATGTGGGAGCGAGCCGGTTCACCCCTCCACTTT
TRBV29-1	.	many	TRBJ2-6	CSVPGTPSGANVLTF	TGCAGCGTACCCGGGACACCCTCTGGGGCCAACGTCCTGACTTTC
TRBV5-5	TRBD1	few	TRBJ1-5	CASSSGGAEPQHF	TGTGCCAGCAGCTCAGGGGGCGCCGAGCCCCAGCATTTT
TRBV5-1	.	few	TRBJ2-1	CASSLVPTFASNEQFF	TGCGCCAGCAGCTTGGTCCCCACGTTCGCATCCAATGAGCAGTTCTTC
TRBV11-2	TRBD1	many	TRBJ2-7	CASSLDWDRDSGLPTYEQYF	TGTGCCAGCAGCTTAGATTGGGACAGGGACTCGGGACTACCGACCTACGAGCAGTACTTC
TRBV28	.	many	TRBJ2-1	CASSLLPPSGNEQFF	TGTGCCAGCAGTTTATTACCCCCCTCGGGGAATGAGCAGTTCTTC
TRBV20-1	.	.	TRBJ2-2	CSVSTGLNTGELFF	TGCAGTGTTTCAACAGGTTTGAACACCGGGGAGCTGTTTTTT
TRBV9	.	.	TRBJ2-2	CASSPPGELFF	TGTGCCAGCAGCCCTCCCGGGGAGCTGTTTTTT
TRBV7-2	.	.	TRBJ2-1	CASSLDQDSREQFF	TGTGCCAGCAGCTTAGACCAGGACTCCAGGGAGCAGTTCTTC